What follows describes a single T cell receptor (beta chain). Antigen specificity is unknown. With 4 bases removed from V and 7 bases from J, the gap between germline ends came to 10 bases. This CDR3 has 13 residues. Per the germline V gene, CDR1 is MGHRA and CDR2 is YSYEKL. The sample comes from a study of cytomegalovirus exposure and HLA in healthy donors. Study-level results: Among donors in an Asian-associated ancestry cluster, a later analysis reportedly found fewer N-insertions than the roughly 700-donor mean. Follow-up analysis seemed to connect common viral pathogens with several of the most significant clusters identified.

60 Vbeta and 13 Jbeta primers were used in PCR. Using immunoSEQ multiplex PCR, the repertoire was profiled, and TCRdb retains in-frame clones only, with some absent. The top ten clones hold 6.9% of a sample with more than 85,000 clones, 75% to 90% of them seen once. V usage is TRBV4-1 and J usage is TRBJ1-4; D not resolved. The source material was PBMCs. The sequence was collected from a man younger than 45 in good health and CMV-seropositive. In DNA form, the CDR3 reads TGCGCCAGCAGCCCGGGGAACAGTGAAAAACTGTTTTTT. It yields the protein CASSPGNSEKLFF.